A single sample is the source of the 14 T cell receptor beta chains below, sequenced in a study of T cells expressing NK-cell markers. TCRdb reprocessed the 5' RACE reads and reports one entry per CDR3 protein, with no DNA. The table lists about 260,000 distinct CDR3 sequences. The source material was blood T cells: a sorted CD56 or NKG2C T cell subset, CD4+ or CD8+ T cells, or bulk PBMC T cells (not recorded which). The origin of the receptors is a man aged 18-30 years in good health.

J is TRBJ1-5 and V is TRBV30. Germline V gene sequence: CDR1 GTSNPN, CDR2 SVGIG (reference sequence). This CDR3 region has 13 residues. The CDR3 here is CAWTGQGDQPQHF.

V is TRBV28 and J is TRBJ2-5; TCRdb outputs TRBD1, but without DNA this stays unchecked. CDR1 MDHEN and CDR2 SYDVKM come from the germline V gene. The CDR3 totals 14 residues. This chain's CDR3 is CASSFDPEEETQYF.

V usage is TRBV20-1 and J usage is TRBJ2-7; the TRBD2 assignment by TCRdb is unverifiable without DNA. The CDR3 consists of 15 residues. Germline CDR1 reads DFQATT; CDR2 reads SNEGSKA (reference sequence). This chain's CDR3 is CSAKRLAGGPGEQYF.

J is TRBJ2-1 and V is TRBV10-3; TCRdb lists TRBD1, though no DNA is available to test this call. The germline CDR1 and CDR2 sequences are ENHRY and SYGVKD. The CDR3 covers 17 residues. The CDR3 reads CAISGQGRTPTYNEQFF.

The chain is built from TRBV12-3 or TRBV12-4 and TRBJ2-1; TCRdb lists TRBD2, though no DNA is available to test this call. The CDR3 is made up of 13 amino acids. Here the CDR3 reads CASSSTSWTSRFF.

This chain links TRBV7-2 with TRBJ1-6; the TRBD1 assignment by TCRdb is unverifiable without DNA. The CDR3 covers 14 residues. Per germline, CDR1 SGHTA and CDR2 FQGNSA. The CDR3 sequence: CASSTLTGQSPLHF.

V and J are TRBV5-1 and TRBJ1-5. Germline V gene lookup returns CDR1 SGHRS and CDR2 YFSETQ. The CDR3 loop spans 15 amino acids. The CDR3 reads CASSLLPVGNQPQHF.

J is TRBJ2-3 and V is TRBV6-1. This CDR3 region has 13 residues. Germline V gene data show CDR1 as MNHNS and CDR2 as SASEGT. Here the CDR3 reads CASRETSRGTQYF.

J is TRBJ2-7 and V is TRBV7-6; as DNA is missing, the TRBD1 call by TCRdb cannot be tested. CDR1 is SGHVS, CDR2 FNYEAQ, per germline. The CDR3 loop spans 16 amino acids. This CDR3 reads CASSSLSGTGRYEQYF.

The V gene is TRBV20-1, the J gene TRBJ1-1; TCRdb selects TRBD1, and the lack of DNA leaves this call unchecked. The CDR3 length is 13 residues. The germline CDR1 and CDR2 sequences are DFQATT and SNEGSKA (reference sequence). CDR3 loop: CSAAKTGDAEAFF.

This chain joins TRBV29-1 and TRBJ2-1. Per the germline V gene, CDR1 is SQVTM and CDR2 is ANQGSEA. The CDR3 runs 14 residues. CDR3 loop: CSVEDFRGYNEQFF.

The chain couples TRBV7-9 to TRBJ2-7; TCRdb designates TRBD2, a call that cannot be tested without DNA. Germline V gene sequence: CDR1 SEHNR, CDR2 FQNEAQ (reference sequence). The CDR3 has 16 residues. The CDR3 region is CASSLVERAKSYEQYF.

The CDR3 sequence is CASSPLLASSVSGNTIYF. This chain connects TRBV4-2 to TRBJ1-3. CDR3 length equals 18 residues. Germline values: CDR1 LGHNA, CDR2 YNFKEQ.

The chain employs TRBV6-1 and TRBJ2-3; without DNA, the TCRdb call of TRBD2 cannot be checked. CDR1 is MNHNS, CDR2 SASEGT, per germline. This CDR3 has 14 residues. This CDR3 is CASYPLGGTDTQYF.